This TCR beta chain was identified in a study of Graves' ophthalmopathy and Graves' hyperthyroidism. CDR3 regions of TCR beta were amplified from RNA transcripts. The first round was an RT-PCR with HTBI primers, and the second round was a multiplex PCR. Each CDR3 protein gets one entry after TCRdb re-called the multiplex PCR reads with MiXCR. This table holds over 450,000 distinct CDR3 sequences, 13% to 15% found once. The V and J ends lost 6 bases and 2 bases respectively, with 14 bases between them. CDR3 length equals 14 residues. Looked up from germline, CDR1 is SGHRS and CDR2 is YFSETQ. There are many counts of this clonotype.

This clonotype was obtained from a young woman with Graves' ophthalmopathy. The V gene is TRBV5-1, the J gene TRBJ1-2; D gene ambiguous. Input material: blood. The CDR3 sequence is CASTPDGGNYGYTF. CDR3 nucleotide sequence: TGCGCCAGCACCCCTGACGGAGGGAACTATGGCTACACCTTC.